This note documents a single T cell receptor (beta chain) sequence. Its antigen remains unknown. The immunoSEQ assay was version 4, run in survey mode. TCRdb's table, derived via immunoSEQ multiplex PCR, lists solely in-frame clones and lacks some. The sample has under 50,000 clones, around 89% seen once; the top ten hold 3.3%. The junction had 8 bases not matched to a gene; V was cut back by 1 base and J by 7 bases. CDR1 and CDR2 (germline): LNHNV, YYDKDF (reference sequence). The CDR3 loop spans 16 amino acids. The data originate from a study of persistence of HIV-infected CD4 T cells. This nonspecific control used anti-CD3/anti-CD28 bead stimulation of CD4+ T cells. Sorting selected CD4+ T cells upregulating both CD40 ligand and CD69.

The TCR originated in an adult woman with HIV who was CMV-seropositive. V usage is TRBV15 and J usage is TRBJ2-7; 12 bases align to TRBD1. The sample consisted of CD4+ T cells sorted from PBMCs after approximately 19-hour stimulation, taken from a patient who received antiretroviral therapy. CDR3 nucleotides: TGTGCCACCAGCAGAGGGGGGGACAGGGGGCGGTCTGAGCAGTACTTC. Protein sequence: CATSRGGDRGRSEQYF. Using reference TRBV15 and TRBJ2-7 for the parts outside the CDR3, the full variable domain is DAMVIQNPRYQVTQFGKPVTLSCSQTLNHNVMYWYQQKSSQAPKLLFHYYDKDFNNEADTPDNFQSRRPNTSFCFLDIRSPGLGDTAMYLCATSRGGDRGRSEQYFGPGTRLTVT.